This T cell receptor beta chain was documented in a study of beta chain features in type 1 diabetes. All of the isolated RNA was reverse transcribed, so expressed TCRB transcripts were sequenced. Data came from immunoSEQ multiplex PCR; TCRdb stores just in-frame clones and leaves some out. The data show a few hundred thousand clones, 27% seen once. Trimming cost V 0 bases and J 8 bases, with 5 bases left between them. Germline CDR1 and CDR2: SQVTM and ANQGSEA. This CDR3 has 11 residues. The chain links TRBV29-1 to TRBJ2-4; D is undetermined. The TCR comes from a young man in good health. The material sequenced was central memory CD4+ T cells from blood. CDR3 in amino acids: CSVEEKDIQYF. The CDR3 DNA follows: TGCAGCGTTGAAGAGAAGGACATTCAGTACTTC.